What follows describes a single T cell receptor (beta chain). Its antigen is still unknown. The CDR3 runs 14 residues. Between the trimmed V and J ends, which lost 3 bases and 3 bases, there was a span of 12 bases. CDR1 is SGHRS, CDR2 YFSETQ, per germline. The sample is drawn from a study of Tregs in tolerant kidney transplant recipients. Study-wide results and limits: Validation in larger populations is needed because few patients were studied. Biological reproducibility was not directly addressed, but technical replication error appeared minimal.

The method was immunoSEQ multiplex PCR; TCRdb's version includes in-frame clones alone and lacks a portion of them. The data show fewer than 20,000 clones, with around 60% seen just once and roughly 3.2% held by the top ten. The chain joins TRBV5-1 to TRBJ1-2, with a tentative D call TRBD1 (5 bases). The material sequenced was Tregs from blood cultured with allogeneic cells. This sequence was found in a human donor in good health. The CDR3 DNA sequence: TGCGCCAGCAGCTGGAACGGGGCACACTATGGCTACACCTTC. The encoded protein is CASSWNGAHYGYTF.